This T cell receptor (beta chain) was documented in a study of human T cells and chemical hapten exposure. Germline lookup yields CDR1 MGHDK and CDR2 SYGVNS. Between the trimmed V and J ends, which lost 1 base and 8 bases, there was a span of 14 bases. The CDR3 totals 15 residues. Sample time point: pre-sensitization, week 0. As to treatment: therapeutic diphenylcyclopropenone sensitization with weekly scalp DPC. Via MiXCR, TCRdb re-called the RACE reads, giving one row per CDR3 protein. The sample comprises more than 300,000 distinct CDR3 sequences, around 5.5% of which are singletons, and more than 8% rests with the top ten.

The sequence came from a woman aged 18 to 35 with alopecia areata. Some clones in this sample may be carry-over from other donors' samples. The source material was whole blood, sampled in connection with sensitization to the hapten diphenylcyclopropenone (DPC). The chain has TRBV25-1 and TRBJ1-4; D ambiguous. This CDR3 reads CASSEWAPLGEKLFF. CDR3 nucleotide sequence: TGTGCCAGCAGTGAATGGGCACCGCTGGGGGAAAAACTGTTTTTT. Variable domain in full (rest from reference TRBV25-1 and TRBJ1-4): EADIYQTPRYLVIGTGKKITLECSQTMGHDKMYWYQQDPGMELHLIHYSYGVNSTEKGDLSSESTVSRIRTEHFPLTLESARPSHTSQYLCASSEWAPLGEKLFFGSGTQLSVL.